The entry below gives a single TCR beta chain sequence along with its context. The antigen remains undetermined. Among ophthalmopathy patients, the Clinical Activity Score reached at least 3, the NOSPECS grade reached at least 4, and duration remained under 3 months. The PBMCs were taken from roughly 9.3 ml of fresh peripheral blood. Amplified regions were TCR beta CDR3 sequences from RNA transcripts. HTBI primers were used for first-round RT-PCR of the TCR CDR3. TCRdb re-called the multiplex PCR reads with MiXCR, one entry per CDR3 protein. The sample consists of about 520,000 distinct CDR3 sequences, roughly 24% of them appearing once. This specimen comes from a study of T cells in Graves' hyperthyroidism and ophthalmopathy. Study-wide findings and caveats: Blood samples included most of the expanded thyroid clonotypes exceeding 0.001. A 13 V-J model separated ophthalmopathy from stable hyperthyroidism.

The CDR3 length is 10 residues. V was shortened by 5 bases and J by 9 bases, with 7 bases between the two germline ends. Germline V gene lookup returns CDR1 MGHDK and CDR2 SYGVNS. The sequenced sample consisted of blood. This receptor was taken from a woman aged 25 to 39 with Graves' ophthalmopathy. The chain joins TRBV25-1 to TRBJ1-1; unclear D gene. CDR3 coding DNA: TGTGCCAGCAGTAGAGGTAAAGCTTTCTTT. Amino acid sequence: CASSRGKAFF.